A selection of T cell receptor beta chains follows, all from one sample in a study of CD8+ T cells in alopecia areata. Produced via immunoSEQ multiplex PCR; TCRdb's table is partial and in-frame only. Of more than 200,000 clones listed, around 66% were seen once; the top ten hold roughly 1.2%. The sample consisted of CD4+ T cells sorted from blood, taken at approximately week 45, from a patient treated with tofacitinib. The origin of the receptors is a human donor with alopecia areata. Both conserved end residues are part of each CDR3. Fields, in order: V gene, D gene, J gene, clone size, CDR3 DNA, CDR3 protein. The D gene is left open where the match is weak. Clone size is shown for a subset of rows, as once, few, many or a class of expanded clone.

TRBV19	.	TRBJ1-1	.	TGTAAAGGTATGAACACTGAAGCTTTCTTT	CKGMNTEAFF
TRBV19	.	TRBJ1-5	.	TGTGCCAGTAGTGACAGGAGGAGGCAGCCCCAGCATTTT	CASSDRRRQPQHF
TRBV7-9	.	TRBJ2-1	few	TGTGCCAGCAGCTTAGCGAGCGGTATTTGGGAGCAGTTCTTC	CASSLASGIWEQFF
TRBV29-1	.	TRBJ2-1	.	TGCAGCGTTGAAACGAAGGTAGAGCAGTTCTTC	CSVETKVEQFF
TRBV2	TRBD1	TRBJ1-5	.	TGTGCCAGCAGTGTCGGACAGGGGGCAAACCAGCCCCAGCATTTT	CASSVGQGANQPQHF
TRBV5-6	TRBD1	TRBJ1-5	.	TGTGCCAGCAGCTTGAAAACAGGGGGAAGCAATCAGCCCCAGCATTTT	CASSLKTGGSNQPQHF
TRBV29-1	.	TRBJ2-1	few	TGCAGCGTTGGAGGGGTCTCCTACAATGAGCAGTTCTTC	CSVGGVSYNEQFF
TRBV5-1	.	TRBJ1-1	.	TGCGCCAGCAGCATCCGGACGGGGAGTCCGAACACTGAAGCTTTCTTT	CASSIRTGSPNTEAFF
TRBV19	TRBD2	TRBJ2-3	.	TGTGCCAGTAACCCTCTAGCGGGGGTCGGGGATACGCAGTATTTT	CASNPLAGVGDTQYF
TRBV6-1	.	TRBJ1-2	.	TGTGCCAGCAGTGAAGAAGGGAGCTATGGCTACACCTTC	CASSEEGSYGYTF
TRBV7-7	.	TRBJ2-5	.	TGTGCCAGCAGCTTAGTCGGGTCGGGGACCCAGTACTTC	CASSLVGSGTQYF
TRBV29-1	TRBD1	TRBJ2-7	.	TGCAGCGCGACAGGGTCTACCTCCTACAAGCAGTACTTC	CSATGSTSYKQYF
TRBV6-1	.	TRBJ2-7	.	TGTGCCAGCAGTGAACCGGGACAAGACTACGAGCAGTACTTC	CASSEPGQDYEQYF
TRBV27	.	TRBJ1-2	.	TGTGCCAGCAGTTATAGGCCAGACGGAAACTATGGCTACACCTTC	CASSYRPDGNYGYTF
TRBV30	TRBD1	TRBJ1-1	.	TGTGCCTTCCACCGGACAGGGGGTATCACTGAAGCTTTCTTT	CAFHRTGGITEAFF
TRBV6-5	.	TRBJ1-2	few	TGTGCCAGCACCCAACAGACTCCCTATGGCTACACCTTC	CASTQQTPYGYTF
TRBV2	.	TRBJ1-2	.	TGTGCCAGCAGTGCCATAGCGCCCCGAGGCTATGGCTACACCTTC	CASSAIAPRGYGYTF
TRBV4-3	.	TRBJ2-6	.	TGCGCCAGCTCGGACAGACCTATCTCTGGGGCCAACGTCCTGACTTTC	CASSDRPISGANVLTF
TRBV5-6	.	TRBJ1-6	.	TGTGCCAGCAGCTTCGGGACTACGGCACGTGGTTCACCCCTCCACTTT	CASSFGTTARGSPLHF
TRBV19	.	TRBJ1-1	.	TGTGCCAGTAGTATCCTGGGGGGGGATCAAGCTGAAGCTTTCTTT	CASSILGGDQAEAFF
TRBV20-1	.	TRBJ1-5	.	TGCAGGAGGCGGAGCAATCAGCCCCAGCATTTT	CRRRSNQPQHF
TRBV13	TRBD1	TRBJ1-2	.	TGTGCCAGCAGCCGCGGACAGGGTCGCGTCTATGGCTACACCTTC	CASSRGQGRVYGYTF
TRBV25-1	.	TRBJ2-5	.	TGTGCCAGCAGGGGGAATGGCCAAGAGACCCAGTACTTC	CASRGNGQETQYF
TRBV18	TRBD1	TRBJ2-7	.	TGTGCCAGCTCACTGGGACAGGGGATTGGCTACGAGCAGTACTTC	CASSLGQGIGYEQYF
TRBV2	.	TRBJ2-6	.	TGTGCCAGCATCTCGCCCGGGGCCAACGTCCTGACTTTC	CASISPGANVLTF
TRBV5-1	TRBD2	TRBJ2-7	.	TGCGCCAGCAGCCTCAGCGGGGGGATCGACGAGCAGTACTTC	CASSLSGGIDEQYF